The 23 T cell receptor beta chains reported below all come from one sample, sequenced in a study of neurological immune-mediated disorders. Using its own MiXCR run on the 5' RACE reads, TCRdb lists one record per CDR3 protein. The sample holds 50,000 to 75,000 distinct CDR3 sequences; around 4% are singletons and the top ten take under 3%. Sequenced material: PBMCs. The receptors originated from a man aged 45-65 years with multiple sclerosis.

This clonotype appeared many times. The chain carries TRBV12-3 or TRBV12-4 and TRBJ1-3; the D is unclear. CDR3 length: 14 residues. With 7 bases removed from V and 0 bases from J, the gap between germline ends came to 10 bases. The CDR3 loop is CASKEASSGNTIYF. CDR3 sequence (DNA): TGTGCCAGCAAAGAGGCGAGCTCTGGAAACACCATATATTTT.

There are many counts of this clonotype. The chain employs TRBV5-1 and TRBJ2-5; D gene unclear. V was pared by 2 bases and J by 5 bases, with 19 bases between. CDR3 length equals 16 residues. From germline, CDR1 is SGHRS and CDR2 YFSETQ. CDR3 residues: CASSFLLRVQQETQYF. The DNA of the CDR3 is TGCGCCAGCAGCTTCTTGCTTAGGGTCCAACAGGAGACCCAGTACTTC.

This clonotype was observed at least ten times. This chain uses TRBV20-1 with TRBJ2-3; TRBD2 agrees at 7 bases. V shed 5 bases, J shed 1 base, and the junction held 3 bases outside the gene matches. From germline, CDR1 is DFQATT and CDR2 SNEGSKA (reference sequence). This CDR3 has 13 residues. CDR3 bases: TGCAGTGCTCCCGCGGGGGGCACAGATACGCAGTATTTT. Protein sequence: CSAPAGGTDTQYF.

In its sample, this clonotype was seen many times. This chain connects TRBV20-1 to TRBJ2-1; a weak D match, TRBD2 (6 bases). CDR3 length: 14 amino acids. Germline-derived CDR1 and CDR2 are DFQATT and SNEGSKA (reference sequence). Trimming took 3 bases from V and 5 from J, leaving 14 bases between them. CDR3 region: CSARQLATNNEQFF. In nucleotides, the CDR3 is TGCAGTGCTAGGCAGCTAGCGACAAACAATGAGCAGTTCTTC.

This clonotype was seen repeatedly, ten times or more. J is TRBJ2-3 and V is TRBV7-2, with 11 nucleotides matching TRBD1. CDR1 is SGHTA, CDR2 FQGNSA, per germline. The CDR3 is 16 residues long. The junction had 5 bases not matched to a gene; V was cut back by 1 base and J by 5 bases. The CDR3 bases are TGTGCCAGCAGCTTAGTGGGGACAGGGGGTGGAGATACGCAGTATTTT. Translated: CASSLVGTGGGDTQYF. The full variable domain, completed using reference TRBV7-2 and TRBJ2-3, is GAGVSQSPSNKVTEKGKDVELRCDPISGHTALYWYRQSLGQGLEFLIYFQGNSAPDKSGLPSDRFSAERTGGSVSTLTIQRTQQEDSAVYLCASSLVGTGGGDTQYFGPGTRLTVL.

This clonotype was counted at least ten times. The J gene is TRBJ2-7, the V gene TRBV5-5; D is uncertain. The ends were cut back, 4 bases at V and 0 bases at J, with 8 bases in the middle. From germline, CDR1 is SGHKS and CDR2 YYEKEE (reference sequence). There are 13 residues in the CDR3. DNA of the CDR3: TGTGCCAGCAGCCCCCGGAACTCCTACGAGCAGTACGTC. Protein: CASSPRNSYEQYV.

The chain combines TRBV7-9 with TRBJ2-1; D perhaps matches TRBD2 (5 bases). Trimming took off 5 bases at V and 1 base at J, with 18 bases between the two ends. Germline V gene data show CDR1 as SEHNR and CDR2 as FQNEAQ (reference sequence). The CDR3 runs 17 residues. In DNA, the CDR3 is TGTGCCAGCAGCAAACAACTTCGGACTCTTTCCTACAATGAGCAGTTCTTC. Protein product: CASSKQLRTLSYNEQFF.

This clonotype was recorded many times. This chain links TRBV6-5 with TRBJ1-1; D not certain. CDR1 is MNHEY, CDR2 SVGAGI, per germline. Trimming took 3 bases from V and 0 from J, leaving 11 bases between them. The CDR3 covers 15 residues. The CDR3 bases are TGTGCCAGCAGTTATGGTCCCAGCATGAACACTGAAGCTTTCTTT. This sequence encodes CASSYGPSMNTEAFF.

The chain joins TRBV12-3 or TRBV12-4 to TRBJ1-1, with D unclear. The CDR3 loop spans 14 amino acids. V was shortened by 3 bases and J by 0 bases, with 8 bases between the two germline ends. CDR3 nucleotide sequence: TGTGCCAGCAGTTTCGGTGGGGTGAACACTGAAGCTTTCTTT. Translating gives CASSFGGVNTEAFF.

This clonotype was recorded once. The rearrangement links TRBV15 to TRBJ1-1; TRBD1 matches 7 bases. This CDR3 is built from 14 residues. With 3 bases clipped from V and 6 bases from J, the junction kept 7 bases outside the gene matches. Germline V gives CDR1 LNHNV, CDR2 YYDKDF (reference sequence). DNA for the CDR3: TGTGCCACCAGCAGGATGACAGGGAGGGCTGAAGCTTTCTTT. It yields the protein CATSRMTGRAEAFF. Together with reference TRBV15 and TRBJ1-1, the CDR3 gives the full variable domain: DAMVIQNPRYQVTQFGKPVTLSCSQTLNHNVMYWYQQKSSQAPKLLFHYYDKDFNNEADTPDNFQSRRPNTSFCFLDIRSPGLGDTAMYLCATSRMTGRAEAFFGQGTRLTVV.

This clonotype appeared a few times. The V and J genes are TRBV6-5 and TRBJ1-5; weak D call: TRBD1 (6 bases). V was shortened by 5 bases and J by 4 bases, with 18 bases between the two germline ends. CDR3 length: 16 amino acids. The germline gives CDR1 MNHEY, CDR2 SVGAGI. The chain's CDR3 is CASSQTGTPNNQPQHF. The DNA for the CDR3 is TGTGCCAGCAGTCAGACCGGGACACCGAATAATCAGCCCCAGCATTTT.

This clonotype was picked up many times. This rearrangement joins TRBV7-8 to TRBJ2-4, with 15 bases matching TRBD2. The CDR3 contains 16 residues. V dropped 5 bases and J dropped 9; count of bases not matched to a gene: 8. Per germline, CDR1 SGHVS and CDR2 FQNEAQ. In DNA form, the CDR3 reads TGTGCCAGCAGCCCGGGACTAGCGGGGGGACGGGGCATTCAGTACTTC. Protein sequence: CASSPGLAGGRGIQYF.

This clonotype occurred a few times. A much larger clone lies one base from this, so it may be a read error. This chain links TRBV3-1 with TRBJ1-1; D gene ambiguous. The CDR3 contains 16 residues. The germline V gene encodes CDR1 LGHDT and CDR2 YNNKEL (reference sequence). The CDR3 DNA follows: TGTGCCAACAGCCAAGACCCTGGACCCCGGAACACTGAAGCTTTCTTT. Amino acid sequence: CANSQDPGPRNTEAFF.

This clonotype was seen many times. V is TRBV10-3 and J is TRBJ2-3, with no clear D. The germline V gene has CDR1 ENHRY and CDR2 SYGVKD. The CDR3 covers 12 residues. Trimming stripped 0 bases from V and 3 bases from J, with 1 base between. CDR3 DNA: TGTGCCATCAGTGAGTCTACAGATACGCAGTATTTT. Protein sequence: CAISESTDTQYF.

This clonotype has ten or more counts. This chain links TRBV5-1 with TRBJ1-1; D unclear. Trimming removed 4 bases at V and 0 bases at J, with 10 bases between. This CDR3 is built from 14 residues. Germline V gene data show CDR1 as SGHRS and CDR2 as YFSETQ. The CDR3 nucleotides are TGCGCCAGCAGCCCCGGACGGGTGAACACTGAAGCTTTCTTT. The encoded protein is CASSPGRVNTEAFF.

This clonotype is termed medium-sized (0.01 to 0.1%). The chain uses TRBV7-8 and TRBJ2-7, with D hard to call. The length of the CDR3 is 12 residues. Per the germline V gene, CDR1 is SGHVS and CDR2 is FQNEAQ. Trimming left V 4 bases short and J 3 bases short, with 7 bases between. The CDR3 DNA reads as TGTGCCAGCAGCTGGCTCGACTACGAGCAGTACGTC. This translates into CASSWLDYEQYV.

Details on this clonotype: One end of the junction varies from germline; a read error may be responsible. This rearrangement joins TRBV5-1 to TRBJ1-6; 8 positions match TRBD1. The CDR3 runs 14 residues. In germline, CDR1 is SGHRS, CDR2 YFSETQ. The DNA for the CDR3 is TGCGCCAGCACACAAGACAGGGGTTTTTCACCCCTCAACTTT. Its translation: CASTQDRGFSPLNF.

This clonotype was counted many times. This rearrangement joins TRBV5-1 to TRBJ2-4; no firm D call. The CDR3 contains 14 residues. Between the trimmed V and J ends, which lost 0 bases and 3 bases, there was a span of 7 bases. CDR1 SGHRS and CDR2 YFSETQ come from the germline V gene. CDR3 in DNA: TGCGCCAGCAGCTTGGTGACGGACAAAAACATTCAGTACTTC. Its translation is CASSLVTDKNIQYF.

This clonotype was counted ten times or more. The chain combines TRBV7-9 with TRBJ2-7; 7 bases fit TRBD1. After removal of 6 bases from V and 6 bases from J, the junction contained 8 bases not matched to a gene. This CDR3 region has 13 residues. The germline V gene has CDR1 SEHNR and CDR2 FQNEAQ (reference sequence). The CDR3 spells CASSQGGPREQYF. The DNA of the CDR3 is TGTGCCAGCAGTCAAGGGGGCCCGCGCGAGCAGTACTTC.

This clonotype was seen at least ten times. The rearrangement joins TRBV6-6 to TRBJ2-1; D is perhaps TRBD2 (6 bases). Trimming cost V 5 bases and J 5 bases, with 19 bases left between them. Per the germline V gene, CDR1 is MNHNY and CDR2 is SVGAGI (reference sequence). CDR3 length equals 16 residues. The CDR3 spells CASSPHPGVVNNEQFF. The CDR3 DNA is TGTGCCAGCAGTCCGCACCCGGGGGTCGTTAACAATGAGCAGTTCTTC.

There are many counts of this clonotype. The chain carries TRBV6-5 and TRBJ1-2; perhaps TRBD1 as D (5 bases). The CDR3 extends over 16 amino acids. Germline CDR1 reads MNHEY; CDR2 reads SVGAGI. With 2 bases removed from V and 6 bases from J, the gap between germline ends came to 19 bases. For the CDR3, the DNA is TGTGCCAGCAGTTACCAGAATATGGGGCAGGGAGATGGCTACACCTTC. This encodes CASSYQNMGQGDGYTF.

This clonotype was counted at least ten times. This chain uses TRBV5-1 with TRBJ2-1; TRBD1 aligns across 7 bases. The CDR3 extends over 16 amino acids. Germline lookup yields CDR1 SGHRS and CDR2 YFSETQ. The trim removed 3 bases at V and 6 bases at J, leaving 12 bases unmatched. CDR3 sequence (DNA): TGCGCCAGCAGCTCTATACTAACAGGGGCGGGCAATGAGCAGTTCTTC. It is translated as CASSSILTGAGNEQFF.

This clonotype has at least ten counts. The V call is TRBV20-1, the J call TRBJ1-1; unclear D gene. The CDR3 spans 13 residues. The germline V and J ends were trimmed by 3 bases and 1 base, with 9 bases remaining between them. The germline gives CDR1 DFQATT, CDR2 SNEGSKA (reference sequence). The CDR3 DNA follows: TGCAGTGCTAGGGATTTATGGAACACTGAAGCTTTCTTT. This sequence encodes CSARDLWNTEAFF.